This T cell receptor beta chain was sequenced in a study of CD8+ T cells in alopecia areata. Findings of the study overall: Clonality exceeded that of normal scalp in lesional scalp, most notably in alopecia totalis/universalis.

This CDR3 contains 14 residues. The ends were cut back, 5 bases at V and 1 base at J, with 11 bases in the middle. Germline V lookup: CDR1 LNHDA, CDR2 SQIVND (reference sequence). Extracted from the samples, RNA was reverse transcribed into cDNA to serve as the sequencing template. Some clones are missing from TCRdb's copy, which holds only in-frame ones; the method was immunoSEQ multiplex PCR. The sample includes 150,000 to 200,000 clones, 45% to 75% of them seen just once. This clone was seen only a few times. Its antigen is undetermined. Treatment here: oral pan-JAK inhibitor, 5-10 mg twice daily. This chain uses TRBV19 with TRBJ1-1; D might be TRBD1 (6 bases). Sequencing used CD4+ T cells sorted from blood, obtained at week 4, from a patient treated with tofacitinib. The source of this sequence is a human donor with alopecia areata. The CDR3 is CASSDLGGNTEAFF. In nucleotides, the CDR3 is TGTGCCAGTAGTGACCTAGGGGGGAACACTGAAGCTTTCTTT.